A single sample gave rise to the 7 T cell receptor beta chains below, sequenced in a study of blood T cell repertoires in COVID-19. Repertoires were generated with immunoSEQ multiplex PCR, while TCRdb's copy carries only in-frame clones and drops some. The table lists around 58,000 clones, approximately 85% of them singletons. Sequenced input: peripheral blood. The receptors were sampled from a human donor in a cohort sampled during active COVID-19.

A few counts support this clone. The chain combines TRBV6-5 with TRBJ2-7; the D gene is possibly TRBD1 (5 bases). The V and J ends lost 0 bases and 4 bases respectively, with 13 bases between them. CDR3 length equals 15 residues. Germline CDR1 reads MNHEY; CDR2 reads SVGAGI. The DNA for the CDR3 is TGTGCCAGCAGTTACTCTTCGCAGGGTAGTTACGAGCAGTACTTC. This encodes CASSYSSQGSYEQYF.

The chain recombines TRBV18 with TRBJ1-2; perhaps TRBD1 as D (6 bases). V gave up 7 bases and J gave up 1 base, with 10 bases separating them. The CDR3 spans 13 residues. In germline, CDR1 is KGHSH, CDR2 LQKENI. For the CDR3, the DNA is TGTGCCAGCTTACAGGGTGTTAACTATGGCTACACCTTC. Its protein is CASLQGVNYGYTF.

This sequence joins TRBV19 and TRBJ2-2; D might be TRBD1 (6 bases). Germline values: CDR1 LNHDA, CDR2 SQIVND (reference sequence). The CDR3 is 15 amino acids. V gave up 6 bases and J gave up 0 bases, with 11 bases separating them. This CDR3 reads CASSTGLTNTGELFF. CDR3 DNA: TGTGCCAGTAGCACAGGGCTTACGAACACCGGGGAGCTGTTTTTT.

The chain carries TRBV12-5 and TRBJ2-2, with 10 bases lining up with TRBD1. This CDR3 is built from 18 residues. Trimming cost V 0 bases and J 9 bases; bases outside gene matches: 13. Germline CDR1 is LGHNT and CDR2 is FRNRAP. In DNA, the CDR3 is TGTGCTAGTGGTTTGGTTCGGGGGACAGGGGAATCTGAGCGGGAGCTGTTTTTT. It codes for CASGLVRGTGESERELFF.

The rearrangement links TRBV3-1 (or the pseudogene TRBV3-2) to TRBJ1-2; 7 nucleotides agree with TRBD1. CDR3 length: 14 residues. V lost 3 bases and J lost 1; bases outside the gene matches: 2. CDR1 and CDR2 (germline): LGHDT, YNNKEL (reference sequence). This CDR3 reads CASSHRQGNYGYTF. DNA of the CDR3: TGTGCCAGCAGCCATCGACAGGGTAACTATGGCTACACCTTC.

The gene calls are TRBV9 and TRBJ2-1, with no clear D. Per the germline V gene, CDR1 is SGDLS and CDR2 is YYNGEE. Trimming removed 4 bases from V and 4 bases from J, with 9 bases in between. There are 13 residues in the CDR3. The CDR3 spells CASSLDLYNEQFF. The CDR3, as DNA: TGTGCCAGCAGCCTCGACTTGTACAATGAGCAGTTCTTC.

In DNA form, the CDR3 reads TGTGCCAGCAGCTTGCGGCAGGTGGTCTATTCACCCCTCCACTTT. This encodes CASSLRQVVYSPLHF. The chain employs TRBV5-6 and TRBJ1-6; unclear D gene. From germline, CDR1 is SGHDT and CDR2 YYEEEE. Trimming left V 1 base short and J 8 bases short, with 13 bases between. This CDR3 region has 15 residues.